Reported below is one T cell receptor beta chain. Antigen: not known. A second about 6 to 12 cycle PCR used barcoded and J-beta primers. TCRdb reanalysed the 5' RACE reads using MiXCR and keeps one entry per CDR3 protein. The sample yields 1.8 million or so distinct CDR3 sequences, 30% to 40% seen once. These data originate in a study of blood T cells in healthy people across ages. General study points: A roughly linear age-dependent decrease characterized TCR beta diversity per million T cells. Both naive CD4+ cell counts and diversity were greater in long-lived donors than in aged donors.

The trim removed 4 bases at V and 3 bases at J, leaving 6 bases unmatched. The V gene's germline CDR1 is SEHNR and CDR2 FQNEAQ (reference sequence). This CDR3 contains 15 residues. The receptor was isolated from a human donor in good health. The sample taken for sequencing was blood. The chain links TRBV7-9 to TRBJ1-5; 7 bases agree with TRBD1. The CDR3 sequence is CASSSGQEHNQPQHF. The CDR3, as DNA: TGTGCCAGCAGCTCCGGACAGGAACACAATCAGCCCCAGCATTTT.